These 10 T cell receptor beta chains came from one sample sequenced in a study of blood T cell repertoires in COVID-19. Only in-frame clones appear in the TCRdb table, and some are missing; sequencing was by immunoSEQ multiplex PCR. The table records hundreds of thousands of clones, about 89% of them present only once. Specimen: PBMCs or T cells enriched from blood (not recorded which). All receptors derive from a man between 40 and 49 years old in a cohort exposed to, infected with or recovered from COVID-19 (not recorded which).

The chain carries TRBV3-1 (or the pseudogene TRBV3-2) and TRBJ2-1, with 8 bases that match TRBD2. Germline CDR1 LGHDT, CDR2 YNNKEL (reference sequence). V shed 1 base, J shed 6 bases, and the junction held 8 bases outside the gene matches. CDR3 length equals 16 residues. The CDR3 protein is CASSQVFLAGSNEQFF. CDR3 DNA sequence: TGTGCCAGCAGCCAAGTCTTTCTAGCGGGTAGCAATGAGCAGTTCTTC.

In the case of this clone: At the DNA level, this CDR3 is encoded by other sequences in the same sample as well. The rearrangement joins TRBV27 to TRBJ2-7; 9 bases map to TRBD2. The CDR3 totals 14 residues. V was clipped by 3 bases and J by 4 bases; unmatched bases: 4. Germline V gene lookup returns CDR1 MNHEY and CDR2 SMNVEV (reference sequence). CDR3 region: CASSLAGGPYEQYF. DNA for the CDR3: TGTGCCAGCAGTTTGGCGGGAGGGCCGTACGAGCAGTACTTC.

This clone was observed once. The chain uses TRBV9 and TRBJ1-6, with D unclear. Trimming removed 3 bases at V and 6 bases at J, with 10 bases between. Per germline, CDR1 SGDLS and CDR2 YYNGEE. The length of the CDR3 is 14 residues. CDR3 coding DNA: TGTGCCAGCAGCGGATCCAGGCTTAATTCACCCCTCCACTTT. Its protein product is CASSGSRLNSPLHF.

This rearrangement joins TRBV19 to TRBJ2-7, with 13 bases that match TRBD2. The CDR3 totals 17 residues. V lost 2 bases and J lost 7; bases outside the gene matches: 11. Germline V gene sequence: CDR1 LNHDA, CDR2 SQIVND (reference sequence). The CDR3 loop is CASSILSRTSGRREQYF. CDR3 sequence (DNA): TGTGCCAGTAGTATACTCTCCCGGACTAGCGGGAGACGAGAGCAGTACTTC.

V is TRBV18 and J is TRBJ1-4; 8 bases line up with TRBD1. This CDR3 spans 15 amino acids. V shed 6 bases and J 4 bases; nucleotides not matched to a gene: 7. CDR1 KGHSH and CDR2 LQKENI come from the germline V gene. The CDR3 bases are TGTGCCAGCTCGCCGACGACAGGGGTTAATGAAAAACTGTTTTTT. Translating gives CASSPTTGVNEKLFF.

The count of this clone is one. This chain uses TRBV6-1 with TRBJ2-3, with 9 bases identical to TRBD2. After removal of 2 bases from V and 5 bases from J, the junction contained 8 bases not matched to a gene. CDR3 size: 16 residues. The germline V gene encodes CDR1 MNHNS and CDR2 SASEGT. The chain's CDR3 is CASSEPAGGPGDTQYF. For the CDR3, the DNA is TGTGCCAGCAGTGAACCAGCGGGAGGCCCGGGAGATACGCAGTATTTT.

The gene calls are TRBV24-1 and TRBJ2-3, with D perhaps TRBD2 (5 bases). The CDR3 contains 14 residues. V was pared by 4 bases and J by 3 bases, with 10 bases between. The germline V gene has CDR1 KGHDR and CDR2 SFDVKD. The CDR3 DNA sequence: TGTGCCACCAGTGAAATGGGAGATACAGATACGCAGTATTTT. It translates to CATSEMGDTDTQYF.

The rearrangement uses TRBV28 and TRBJ2-1, with D possibly TRBD1 on 5 matching bases. This CDR3 is 15 amino acids long. Looked up from germline, CDR1 is MDHEN and CDR2 is SYDVKM. The V gene lost 6 bases and the J gene lost 4 bases, with 16 bases spanning the gap. CDR3 DNA sequence: TGTGCCAGCAGCTCAGGGCCTGTCATATACAATGAGCAGTTCTTC. This gives the protein CASSSGPVIYNEQFF.

The chain has TRBV7-6 and TRBJ2-5; 7 bases agree with TRBD2. The CDR3 length is 16 residues. Germline V CDR1 and CDR2: SGHVS, FNYEAQ. Trimming took 5 bases from V and 3 from J; bases not matched to a gene: 12. The DNA of the CDR3 is TGTGCCAGCAGCAAGGGCGGGACTAACTGGGAAGAGACCCAGTACTTC. It yields the protein CASSKGGTNWEETQYF.

The CDR3 sequence: CASSSGQGIAKNIQYF. In nucleotides, the CDR3 is TGTGCCAGCTCATCGGGACAGGGAATAGCCAAAAACATTCAGTACTTC. The genes are TRBV18 and TRBJ2-4; 9 positions match TRBD1. The CDR3 extends over 16 amino acids. The germline CDR1 and CDR2 sequences are KGHSH and LQKENI. Trimming at V came to 5 bases and at J to 0 bases, leaving 5 bases not matched to a gene.